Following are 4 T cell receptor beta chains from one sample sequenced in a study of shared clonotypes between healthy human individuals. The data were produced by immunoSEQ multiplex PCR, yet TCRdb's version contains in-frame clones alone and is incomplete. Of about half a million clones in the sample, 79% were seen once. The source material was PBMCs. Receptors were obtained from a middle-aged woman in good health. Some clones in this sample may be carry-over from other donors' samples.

The DNA of the CDR3 is TGCGCCAGCAGCTCAGGTAGCGGAACCACCGGGGAGCTGTTTTTT. Its protein product is CASSSGSGTTGELFF. The rearrangement uses TRBV5-1 and TRBJ2-2; D might be TRBD2 (6 bases). With 3 bases removed from V and 4 bases from J, the gap between germline ends came to 13 bases. The CDR3 contains 15 residues. Germline loops: CDR1 SGHRS, CDR2 YFSETQ.

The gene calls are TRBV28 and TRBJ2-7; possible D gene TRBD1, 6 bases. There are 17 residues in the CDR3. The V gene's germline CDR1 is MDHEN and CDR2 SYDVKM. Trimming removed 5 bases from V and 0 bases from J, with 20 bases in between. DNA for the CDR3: TGTGCCAGCAGTCCATATCGAGGACAGCCTACCTCCTACGAGCAGTACTTC. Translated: CASSPYRGQPTSYEQYF.

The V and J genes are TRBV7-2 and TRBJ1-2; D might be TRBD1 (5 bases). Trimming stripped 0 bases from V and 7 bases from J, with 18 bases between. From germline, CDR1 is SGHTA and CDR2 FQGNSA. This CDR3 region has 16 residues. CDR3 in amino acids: CASSLAESREAPGYTF. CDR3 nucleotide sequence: TGTGCCAGCAGCTTAGCGGAGTCCAGGGAGGCGCCTGGCTACACCTTC. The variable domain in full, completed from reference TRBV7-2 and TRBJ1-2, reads GAGVSQSPSNKVTEKGKDVELRCDPISGHTALYWYRQSLGQGLEFLIYFQGNSAPDKSGLPSDRFSAERTGGSVSTLTIQRTQQEDSAVYLCASSLAESREAPGYTFGSGTRLTVV.

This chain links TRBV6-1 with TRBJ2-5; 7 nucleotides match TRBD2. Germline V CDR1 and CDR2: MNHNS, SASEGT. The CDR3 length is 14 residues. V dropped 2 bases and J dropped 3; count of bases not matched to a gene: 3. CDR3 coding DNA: TGTGCCAGCAGTGAAATGGGAGGGAAAGAGACCCAGTACTTC. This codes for CASSEMGGKETQYF.